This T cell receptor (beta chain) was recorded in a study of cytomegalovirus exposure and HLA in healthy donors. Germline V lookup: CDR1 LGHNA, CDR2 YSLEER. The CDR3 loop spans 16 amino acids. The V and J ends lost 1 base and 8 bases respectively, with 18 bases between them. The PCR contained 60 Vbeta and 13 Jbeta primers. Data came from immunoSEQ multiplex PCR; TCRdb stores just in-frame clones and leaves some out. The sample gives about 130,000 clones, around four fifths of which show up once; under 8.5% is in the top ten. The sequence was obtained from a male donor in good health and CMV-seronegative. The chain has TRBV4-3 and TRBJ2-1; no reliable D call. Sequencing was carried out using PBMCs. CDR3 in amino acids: CASSQVTRRQEYEQFF. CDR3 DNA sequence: TGCGCCAGCAGCCAAGTGACCCGGCGACAAGAGTATGAGCAGTTCTTC.